This T cell receptor (beta chain) was found in a study of T cells in Graves' hyperthyroidism and ophthalmopathy. The study, taken as a whole, reports: Blood also held most thyroid clonotypes expanded beyond 0.001.

Concerning this clonotype itself: Its antigen is undetermined.

Patients between 18 and 65 years old had hyperthyroidism, newly diagnosed and lasting under 2 months. Amplification of TCR beta CDR3 regions was performed using RNA transcripts as template. An initial round of RT-PCR targeting the TCR CDR3 relied on the HTBI primer set. TCRdb re-called the multiplex PCR reads through MiXCR, storing one row per CDR3 protein. The table has about 200,000 distinct CDR3 sequences, roughly a sixth seen once. CDR1 and CDR2 (germline): MNHEY, SVGAGI. This CDR3 contains 16 residues. V was trimmed by 1 base and J by 0 bases, leaving 11 bases between them. The chain links TRBV6-5 to TRBJ2-3, with D tentatively TRBD1 (6 bases). The sequence was obtained from a woman between 45 and 60 years old with Graves' hyperthyroidism. What was sequenced was blood. The CDR3 DNA reads TGTGCCAGCAGTTACTTGGGGGCCTCTAGCACAGATACGCAGTATTTT. Translated, it gives CASSYLGASSTDTQYF.